This T cell receptor (beta chain) appears in the sequencing data of a study of blood T cells in healthy people across ages. Study outcomes and limitations: It was held that the diversity estimates obtained from one million T cells were underestimates.

Together with a sample-barcoded 5' primer, a J-beta primer mix was included in a second PCR lasting roughly 6 to 12 cycles. TCRdb reprocessed the 5' RACE reads with MiXCR, giving one entry per CDR3 protein. The sample shows fewer than 1.5 million distinct CDR3 sequences, roughly 45% of them seen only once. The CDR3 has 12 residues. Germline V gives CDR1 ENHRY, CDR2 SYGVKD. Each donor was a healthy Caucasian individual from Russia, aged roughly 6 to 100. In the case of this clonotype: The antigen is unknown.

The TCR comes from a woman under 30 in good health. The sequenced material came from blood. This chain connects TRBV10-3 to TRBJ2-5, with D unclear. The DNA matches TRBJ2-1 better at its end, which makes the J call doubtful. The CDR3 spells CAIKSVQETQFF. DNA for the CDR3: TGTGCCATCAAGAGCGTCCAAGAGACCCAGTTCTTC.